The T cell receptor beta chain described here comes from a study of blood T cell repertoires in COVID-19. Study at large: Nucleic acid was either cDNA or gDNA, and it came from T cells, B-cell-depleted T cells, or PBMCs.

This CDR3 region has 15 residues. Trimming stripped 5 bases from V and 5 bases from J, with 18 bases between. Germline CDR1 reads MDHEN; CDR2 reads SYDVKM. Assay: immunoSEQ multiplex PCR; the TCRdb copy retains only in-frame clones and omits some. The data contain under 50,000 clones, 79% of them seen just once; the ten biggest clones take up approximately 20%. This clonotype was sampled from a man in his 70s with acute or convalescent COVID-19. V and J are TRBV28 and TRBJ1-1; tentative D call: TRBD1 (5 bases). The sample taken for sequencing was peripheral blood. CDR3 region: CASSTAAGGETEAFF. CDR3 nucleotides: TGTGCCAGCAGTACAGCCGCGGGGGGAGAGACTGAAGCTTTCTTT.